The 3 T cell receptor beta chains in this list originate from one sample, sequenced in a study of blood T cell repertoires in COVID-19. The table came from immunoSEQ multiplex PCR; TCRdb's copy has only in-frame clones and leaves some out. The sample records roughly 240,000 clones, 70% to 90% being singletons. The sequenced sample was peripheral blood. The receptors here all came from a man younger than 30 with active or convalescent COVID-19.

A single count supports this clone. The genes are TRBV11-3 and TRBJ2-2; 16 bases are shared with TRBD2. The germline CDR1 and CDR2 sequences are SGHNT and YENEEA. The CDR3 loop spans 17 amino acids. The junction had 7 bases not matched to a gene; V was cut back by 5 bases and J by 7 bases. As DNA, the CDR3 is TGTGCCAGCAGCCCGGGACTAGCGGGAGGGCCGGGCGGGGAGCTGTTTTTT. Translation: CASSPGLAGGPGGELFF.

V usage is TRBV2 and J usage is TRBJ2-1, with TRBD2 as a possible D gene (6 bases). The CDR3 totals 12 residues. V lost 10 bases and J 5 bases, leaving 12 bases between the germline ends. Germline values: CDR1 SNHLY, CDR2 FYNNEI. In DNA, the CDR3 is TGTGCCATCGGGGGAAGGAACAATGAGCAGTTCTTC. Its protein is CAIGGRNNEQFF. Full variable domain (missing parts from reference TRBV2 and TRBJ2-1): EPEVTQTPSHQVTQMGQEVILRCVPISNHLYFYWYRQILGQKVEFLVSFYNNEISEKSEIFDDQFSVERPDGSNFTLKIRSTKLEDSAMYFCAIGGRNNEQFFGPGTRLTVL.

The chain has TRBV21-1 and TRBJ1-5. TRBV21-1 is a pseudogene. The CDR3 is 15 amino acids. CDR3 in DNA: TGTGCCAGCAGCAAATCTTCGGGAGGCAATCAGCCCCAGCATTTT. Residues: CASSKSSGGNQPQHF.